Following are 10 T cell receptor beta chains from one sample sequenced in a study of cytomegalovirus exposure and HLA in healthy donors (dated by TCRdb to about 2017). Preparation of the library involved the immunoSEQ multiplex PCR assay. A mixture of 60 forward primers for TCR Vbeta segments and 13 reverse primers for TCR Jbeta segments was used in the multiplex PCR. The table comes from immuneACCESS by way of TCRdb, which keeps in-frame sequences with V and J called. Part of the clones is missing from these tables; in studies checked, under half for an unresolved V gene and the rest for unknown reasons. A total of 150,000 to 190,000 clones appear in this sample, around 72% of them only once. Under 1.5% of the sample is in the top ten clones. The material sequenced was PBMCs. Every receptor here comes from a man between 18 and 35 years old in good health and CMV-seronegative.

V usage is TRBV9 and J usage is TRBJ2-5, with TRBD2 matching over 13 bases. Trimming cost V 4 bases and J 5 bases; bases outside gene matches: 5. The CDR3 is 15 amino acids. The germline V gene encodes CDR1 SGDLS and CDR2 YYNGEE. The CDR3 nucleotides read TGTGCCAGCAGCCAACAACTAGCGGGAGGGGAGACCCAGTACTTC. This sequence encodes CASSQQLAGGETQYF.

This CDR3 reads CAISPTSPNQPQHF. CDR3 sequence (DNA): TGTGCCATCAGCCCTACCTCCCCCAACCAGCCCCAGCATTTT. This sequence joins TRBV10-3 and TRBJ1-5; D uncertain. Trimming cost V 6 bases and J 7 bases, with 16 bases left between them. In germline, CDR1 is ENHRY, CDR2 SYGVKD. The CDR3 consists of 14 residues.

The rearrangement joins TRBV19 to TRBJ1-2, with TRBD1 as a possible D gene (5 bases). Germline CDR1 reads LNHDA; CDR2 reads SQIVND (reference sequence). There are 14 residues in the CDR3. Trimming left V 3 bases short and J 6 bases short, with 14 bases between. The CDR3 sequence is CASSIGRGTDGYTF. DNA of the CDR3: TGTGCCAGTAGTATTGGTCGGGGGACGGATGGCTACACCTTC. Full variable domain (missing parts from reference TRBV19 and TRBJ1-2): DGGITQSPKYLFRKEGQNVTLSCEQNLNHDAMYWYRQDPGQGLRLIYYSQIVNDFQKGDIAEGYSVSREKKESFPLTVTSAQKNPTAFYLCASSIGRGTDGYTFGSGTRLTVV.

CDR3 loop: CASSQTSGGGETQYF. As DNA, the CDR3 is TGTGCCAGCAGCCAGACTAGCGGGGGCGGAGAGACCCAGTACTTC. V usage is TRBV7-6 and J usage is TRBJ2-5, with 12 bases fitting TRBD2. Trimming removed 5 bases from V and 4 bases from J; junction bases left unmatched: 5. The germline V gene encodes CDR1 SGHVS and CDR2 FNYEAQ. The CDR3 loop spans 15 amino acids.

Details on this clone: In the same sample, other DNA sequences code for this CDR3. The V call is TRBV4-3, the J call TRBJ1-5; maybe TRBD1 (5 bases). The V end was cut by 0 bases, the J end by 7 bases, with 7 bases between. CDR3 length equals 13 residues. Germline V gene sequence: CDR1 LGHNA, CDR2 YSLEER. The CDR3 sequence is CASSQDRGQPQHF. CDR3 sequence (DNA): TGCGCCAGCAGCCAAGATAGGGGACAGCCCCAGCATTTT.

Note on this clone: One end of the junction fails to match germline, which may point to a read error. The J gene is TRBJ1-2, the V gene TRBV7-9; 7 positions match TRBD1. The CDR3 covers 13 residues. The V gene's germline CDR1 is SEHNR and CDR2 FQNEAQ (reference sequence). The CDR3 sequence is CSSSLVGGLGYTF. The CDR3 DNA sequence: TGTTCCAGCAGCTTAGTAGGGGGCTTAGGCTACACCTTC.

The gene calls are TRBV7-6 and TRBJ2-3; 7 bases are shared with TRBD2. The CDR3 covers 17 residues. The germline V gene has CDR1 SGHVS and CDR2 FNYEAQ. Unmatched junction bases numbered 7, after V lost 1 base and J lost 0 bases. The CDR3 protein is CASSLGPSGGSTDTQYF. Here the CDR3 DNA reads TGTGCCAGCAGCTTAGGGCCTAGCGGAGGTAGCACAGATACGCAGTATTTT.

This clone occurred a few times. CDR3 sequence: CASTGQGQQETQYF. The CDR3 DNA reads TGTGCCAGCACCGGACAGGGTCAACAAGAGACCCAGTACTTC. This chain joins TRBV2 and TRBJ2-5; TRBD1 aligns across 8 bases. Trimming removed 7 bases from V and 2 bases from J; junction bases left unmatched: 6. CDR1 is SNHLY and CDR2 is FYNNEI in the germline V gene. CDR3 length: 14 amino acids.

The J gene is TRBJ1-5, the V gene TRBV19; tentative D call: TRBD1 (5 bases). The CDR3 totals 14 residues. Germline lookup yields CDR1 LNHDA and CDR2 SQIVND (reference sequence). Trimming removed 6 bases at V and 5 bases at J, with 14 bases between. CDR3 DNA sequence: TGTGCCAGTAGCCCTGGAGGGGCGGATCAGCCCCAGCATTTT. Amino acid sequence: CASSPGGADQPQHF. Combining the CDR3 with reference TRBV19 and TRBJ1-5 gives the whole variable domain DGGITQSPKYLFRKEGQNVTLSCEQNLNHDAMYWYRQDPGQGLRLIYYSQIVNDFQKGDIAEGYSVSREKKESFPLTVTSAQKNPTAFYLCASSPGGADQPQHFGDGTRLSIL.

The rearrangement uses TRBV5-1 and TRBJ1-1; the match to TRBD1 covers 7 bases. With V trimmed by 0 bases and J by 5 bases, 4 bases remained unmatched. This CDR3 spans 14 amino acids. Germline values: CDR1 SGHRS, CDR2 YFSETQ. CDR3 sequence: CASSLGGTETEAFF. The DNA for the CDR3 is TGCGCCAGCAGCTTGGGAGGGACAGAAACTGAAGCTTTCTTT.